One sample yielded the 21 T cell receptor beta chains listed below, sequenced in a study of blood T cell repertoires in COVID-19. Libraries were prepared by immunoSEQ multiplex PCR; TCRdb keeps only in-frame clonotypes and omits some of them. Altogether approximately 100,000 clones are present, approximately 92% being singletons, with the ten largest covering more than 5%. What was sequenced was peripheral blood. These receptors were taken from a man aged 45-60 years with active COVID-19.

The chain couples TRBV3-1 (or the pseudogene TRBV3-2) to TRBJ2-1, with 14 positions matching TRBD2. Germline values: CDR1 LGHDT, CDR2 YNNKEL (reference sequence). The CDR3 contains 15 residues. V gave up 4 bases and J gave up 8 bases; unmatched junction bases: 4. The CDR3 spells CASSPGTSGSYEQFF. The DNA for the CDR3 is TGTGCCAGCAGCCCGGGGACTAGCGGGAGTTATGAGCAGTTCTTC.

J is TRBJ2-7 and V is TRBV24-1; the match to TRBD1 covers 8 bases. The germline gives CDR1 KGHDR, CDR2 SFDVKD. V was clipped by 3 bases and J by 3 bases; unmatched bases: 3. The CDR3 has 14 amino acids. The CDR3 loop is CATSDADRGYEQYF. In DNA form, the CDR3 reads TGTGCCACCAGTGATGCAGACAGGGGCTACGAGCAGTACTTC.

The chain has TRBV5-1 and TRBJ2-3, with a tentative D call TRBD1 (5 bases). Germline CDR1 is SGHRS and CDR2 is YFSETQ. Trimming cost V 2 bases and J 1 base, with 8 bases left between them. CDR3 length: 14 residues. The CDR3 DNA reads TGCGCCAGCAGCTTCACACAGGGCACAGATACGCAGTATTTT. Its protein product is CASSFTQGTDTQYF.

This clone was detected once. The CDR3 DNA sequence: TGTGCCAGCAGTTACCCGACAGGGGCTGGAAACACCATATATTTT. It yields the protein CASSYPTGAGNTIYF. The V and J genes are TRBV6-6 and TRBJ1-3, with TRBD1 matching over 8 bases. In germline, CDR1 is MNHNY, CDR2 SVGAGI (reference sequence). The CDR3 has 15 amino acids. With V trimmed by 2 bases and J by 2 bases, 2 bases remained unmatched.

The chain couples TRBV6-5 to TRBJ2-3; TRBD2 aligns across 10 bases. CDR3 length: 13 residues. CDR1 is MNHEY and CDR2 is SVGAGI in the germline V gene. V lost 10 bases, J lost 1 base, and 2 bases stayed unmatched. Written as DNA, the CDR3 is TGTGCCATCGGACTAGCGGGCACAGATACGCAGTATTTT. This translates into CAIGLAGTDTQYF.

V usage is TRBV2 and J usage is TRBJ2-5, with 10 bases lining up with TRBD1. The V and J ends lost 6 bases and 4 bases, in that order; junction bases with no gene match: 5. Germline loops: CDR1 SNHLY, CDR2 FYNNEI. The CDR3 sequence is 14 residues long. This CDR3 reads CASSRQGARETQYF. The CDR3 DNA reads as TGTGCCAGCAGCCGACAGGGGGCGAGAGAGACCCAGTACTTC.

J is TRBJ2-1 and V is TRBV2; D might be TRBD2 (5 bases). V was shortened by 8 bases and J by 8 bases, with 19 bases between the two germline ends. The CDR3 has 14 residues. CDR1 and CDR2 (germline): SNHLY, FYNNEI. CDR3 in amino acids: CASPLALTEDEQFF. As DNA, the CDR3 is TGTGCCAGCCCATTAGCCCTTACGGAGGATGAGCAGTTCTTC.

This rearrangement joins TRBV12-3 or TRBV12-4 to TRBJ2-7; D remains ambiguous. The CDR3 totals 12 residues. Trimming stripped 3 bases from V and 4 bases from J, with 7 bases between. This chain's CDR3 is CASSFERYEQYF. In DNA, the CDR3 is TGTGCCAGCAGTTTCGAGAGGTACGAGCAGTACTTC.

J is TRBJ1-1 and V is TRBV6-5; no firm D call. The V gene lost 2 bases and the J gene lost 7 bases, with 14 bases spanning the gap. The germline CDR1 and CDR2 sequences are MNHEY and SVGAGI. This CDR3 has 14 amino acids. The CDR3 here is CASSYEEPPSEAFF. CDR3 coding DNA: TGTGCCAGCAGTTACGAGGAGCCGCCTAGTGAAGCTTTCTTT.

The genes are TRBV4-2 and TRBJ2-7; D unresolved. The CDR3 runs 12 residues. With 0 bases removed from V and 9 bases from J, the gap between germline ends came to 9 bases. Per the germline V gene, CDR1 is LGHNA and CDR2 is YNFKEQ. Written as DNA, the CDR3 is TGTGCCAGCAGCCAAGATCGTCTTATGCAGTACTTC. Its translation is CASSQDRLMQYF.

In regard to this clone: The sample holds other DNA sequences that translate to the same CDR3. V usage is TRBV18 and J usage is TRBJ2-5, with 7 bases aligning to TRBD1. Looked up from germline, CDR1 is KGHSH and CDR2 is LQKENI. The CDR3 is made up of 14 amino acids. Germline trimming cut 4 bases from V and 1 base from J; bases unmatched to any gene: 3. CDR3 region: CASSLGQAQETQYF. CDR3 nucleotides: TGTGCCAGCTCACTTGGACAGGCCCAAGAGACCCAGTACTTC.

V is TRBV28 and J is TRBJ2-7; 10 positions agree with TRBD2. This CDR3 contains 15 residues. CDR1 is MDHEN and CDR2 is SYDVKM in the germline V gene. J gave up 7 bases and V 4 bases, and 10 bases lay outside the gene matches. CDR3: CASSSPASGSDEQYF. CDR3 coding DNA: TGTGCCAGCAGTTCCCCAGCTAGCGGGAGTGATGAGCAGTACTTC.

This chain connects TRBV11-3 to TRBJ1-1; 8 nucleotides align to TRBD1. The CDR3 is 16 amino acids. The germline CDR1 and CDR2 sequences are SGHNT and YENEEA. The J segment lost 1 base and the V segment lost 1 base, leaving 5 bases of the junction unmatched. The CDR3 spells CASSLAGQGANTEAFF. The CDR3 DNA is TGTGCCAGCAGCTTAGCAGGCCAGGGGGCGAACACTGAAGCTTTCTTT.

The chain couples TRBV3-1 (or the pseudogene TRBV3-2) to TRBJ1-2; D unclear. V gave up 0 bases and J gave up 7 bases, with 12 bases separating them. This CDR3 spans 14 amino acids. Germline V lookup: CDR1 LGHDT, CDR2 YNNKEL (reference sequence). CDR3: CASSQDPPVSGYTF. CDR3 nucleotides: TGTGCCAGCAGCCAAGATCCCCCGGTTAGTGGCTACACCTTC.

Regarding this clone: Other DNA sequences in this specimen translate into the identical CDR3. The chain joins TRBV2 to TRBJ2-1, with D uncertain. The V and J ends lost 6 bases and 4 bases respectively, with 4 bases between them. The CDR3 has 11 residues. CDR1 and CDR2 from the germline V gene are SNHLY and FYNNEI. CDR3 protein: CASRQYNEQFF. The CDR3 nucleotides read TGTGCCAGCAGACAGTACAATGAGCAGTTCTTC.

This sequence joins TRBV6-4 and TRBJ1-6; perhaps TRBD1 as D (6 bases). The CDR3 is 16 amino acids. V was clipped by 6 bases and J by 0 bases, with 12 bases between them. Germline-derived CDR1 and CDR2 are MRHNA and SNTAGT. CDR3 DNA: TGTGCCAGCAGAGCGGAGGACAGCTCCTATAATTCACCCCTCCACTTT. Its translation is CASRAEDSSYNSPLHF.

Regarding this clone: This CDR3 is also generated by other DNA sequences in the sample. The chain employs TRBV9 and TRBJ2-1; 7 nucleotides align to TRBD2. V was pared by 0 bases and J by 4 bases, with 4 bases of the junction left unmatched. Germline CDR1 SGDLS, CDR2 YYNGEE. This CDR3 is 15 amino acids long. The CDR3 DNA is TGTGCCAGCAGCGTAGCGGCTAGCGGATACAATGAGCAGTTCTTC. Protein: CASSVAASGYNEQFF.

The chain carries TRBV5-1 and TRBJ2-7; 10 bases are a match to TRBD1. The V segment lost 3 bases and the J segment 2 bases; nucleotides outside the gene matches: 5. Germline CDR1 SGHRS, CDR2 YFSETQ. The CDR3 loop spans 15 amino acids. The CDR3 reads CASSSTGQGTYEQYF. The CDR3 region has the DNA TGCGCCAGCAGCTCGACGGGACAGGGGACCTACGAGCAGTACTTC.

The chain is built from TRBV9 and TRBJ2-6; D uncertain. Trimming removed 0 bases from V and 0 bases from J, with 7 bases in between. Germline CDR1 SGDLS, CDR2 YYNGEE. This CDR3 has 16 amino acids. This CDR3 reads CASSVVPSSGANVLTF. The DNA for the CDR3 is TGTGCCAGCAGCGTAGTTCCGTCCTCTGGGGCCAACGTCCTGACTTTC.

The V call is TRBV19, the J call TRBJ1-3; no firm D call. Trimming took 5 bases from V and 0 from J, leaving 8 bases between them. The V gene's germline CDR1 is LNHDA and CDR2 SQIVND (reference sequence). CDR3 length equals 14 residues. The CDR3 nucleotides are TGTGCCAGTAGTGCCGACAACTCTGGAAACACCATATATTTT. Its translation is CASSADNSGNTIYF.

The rearrangement uses TRBV30 and TRBJ2-5, with 7 bases fitting TRBD1. CDR3 length: 13 residues. Germline CDR1 GTSNPN, CDR2 SVGIG (reference sequence). The trim removed 0 bases at V and 4 bases at J, leaving 2 bases unmatched. The CDR3 loop reads CAWSVGTAETQYF. The CDR3 DNA follows: TGTGCCTGGAGTGTCGGGACAGCAGAGACCCAGTACTTC.